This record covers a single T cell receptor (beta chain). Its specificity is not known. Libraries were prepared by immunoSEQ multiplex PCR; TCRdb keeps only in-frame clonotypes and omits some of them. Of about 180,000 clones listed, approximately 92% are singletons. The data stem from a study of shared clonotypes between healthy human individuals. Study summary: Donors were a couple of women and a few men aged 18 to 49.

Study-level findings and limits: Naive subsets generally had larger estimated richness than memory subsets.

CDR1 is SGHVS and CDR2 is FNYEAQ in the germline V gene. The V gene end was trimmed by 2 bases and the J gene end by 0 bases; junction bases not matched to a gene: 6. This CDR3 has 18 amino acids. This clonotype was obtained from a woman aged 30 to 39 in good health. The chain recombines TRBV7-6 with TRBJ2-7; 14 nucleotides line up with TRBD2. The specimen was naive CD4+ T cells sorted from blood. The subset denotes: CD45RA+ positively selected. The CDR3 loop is CASSLLGLAGGSSYEQYF. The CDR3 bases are TGTGCCAGCAGCTTATTAGGACTAGCGGGAGGAAGCTCCTACGAGCAGTACTTC.